This TCR beta chain stems from a study of shared clonotypes between healthy human individuals. Unsorted samples used about 90 million PBMCs for genomic DNA. The test was conducted at deep level. Unsorted PBMCs provided DNA that was sequenced on ten immunoSEQ deep assay plates. Generated by immunoSEQ multiplex PCR, the TCRdb table keeps only in-frame clones and is missing some. The sample comprises about 480,000 clones, 79% of which are singletons, and about an eighth rests with the top ten. This CDR3 is 16 amino acids long. The chain joins TRBV12-1 to TRBJ2-3; the listed D gene, TRBD2, was not tested against the DNA. TRBV12-1 is tagged as a pseudogene. The receptor's source is a woman between 40 and 55 years old in good health. Some clones in this sample may be carry-over from other donors' samples. Sequencing was done on a sample of PBMCs. In DNA form, the CDR3 reads TGTGCCAACGGTTGGGTCGGCTCTAGCGGGATCGGTACGCAGTATTTT. As protein: CANGWVGSSGIGTQYF.